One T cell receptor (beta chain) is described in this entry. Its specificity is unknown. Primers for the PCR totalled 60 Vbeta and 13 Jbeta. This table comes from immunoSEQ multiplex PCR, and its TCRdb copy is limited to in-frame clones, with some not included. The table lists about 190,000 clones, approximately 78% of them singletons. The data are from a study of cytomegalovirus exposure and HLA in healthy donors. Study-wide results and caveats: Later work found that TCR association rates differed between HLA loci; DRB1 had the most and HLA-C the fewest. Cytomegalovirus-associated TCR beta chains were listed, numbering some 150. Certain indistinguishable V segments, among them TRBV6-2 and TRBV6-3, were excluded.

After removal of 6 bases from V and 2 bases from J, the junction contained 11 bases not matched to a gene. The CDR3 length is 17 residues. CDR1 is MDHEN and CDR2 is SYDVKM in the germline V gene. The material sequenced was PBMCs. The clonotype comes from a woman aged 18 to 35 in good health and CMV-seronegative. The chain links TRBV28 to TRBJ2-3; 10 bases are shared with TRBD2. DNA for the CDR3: TGTGCCAGCAGGATGGGTCTACTAGCGGGATACACAGATACGCAGTATTTT. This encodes CASRMGLLAGYTDTQYF.